This TCR beta chain is drawn from a study of blood T cell repertoires in COVID-19. How the authors handled the data: For nucleated cells, counts were estimated from reference gene primer amplification. Clones were read by immunoSEQ multiplex PCR, and TCRdb kept only the in-frame ones, dropping some. Clone size and V and J calls were adopted from that table, with D and trimming inferred from the DNA. This repertoire shows approximately 270,000 clones, around 93% found once; its top ten account for approximately 2.7%. Germline assignment: CDR1 MGHDK and CDR2 SYGVNS. The CDR3 length is 15 residues. Trimming stripped 3 bases from V and 1 base from J, with 10 bases between.

The source is a man between 35 and 55 years old who had been exposed to COVID-19. The specimen was PBMCs or T cells enriched from blood (not recorded which). This sequence joins TRBV25-1 and TRBJ1-3; a weak D match, TRBD1 (6 bases). The CDR3 sequence: CASSDPTGSGNTIYF. The CDR3 DNA reads as TGTGCCAGCAGTGACCCCACAGGGTCTGGAAACACCATATATTTT.